Listed below are T cell receptor beta chains from one sample, sequenced in a study of CD8 T cells in ankylosing spondylitis. TCRdb re-called the 5' RACE reads through MiXCR, storing one row per CDR3 protein. The table records 200,000 to 300,000 distinct CDR3 sequences, 20% to 30% of them present only once. The source material was blood, either unsorted or a sorted T cell fraction (not recorded which). These receptor sequences come from a male donor with ankylosing spondylitis or in good health (not recorded which). CDR3s include the opening cysteine and the closing phenylalanine or tryptophan. The order of the fields is D gene, J gene, clone size, CDR3 length, V gene, CDR3 DNA, CDR3 protein. D genes are given only for firm matches. Clone size is stated in some rows and not others, as once, few, many or a class when expanded.

>TRBD1|TRBJ2-5|few|15|TRBV20-1
TGCAGTGCTGAAGGGACAGGAGGGCTTCAAGAGACCCAGTACTTC
CSAEGTGGLQETQYF
>.|TRBJ2-1|.|16|TRBV3-1
TGTGCCAGCAGCCAAGATCCACGCCCGGGGATCAATGAGCAGTTCTTC
CASSQDPRPGINEQFF
>TRBD2|TRBJ2-3|.|17|TRBV4-2
TGTGCCAGCAGCCAAGGGCTAGCGGGGACTCCCACAGATACGCAGTATTTT
CASSQGLAGTPTDTQYF
>.|TRBJ2-3|.|15|TRBV7-8
TGTGCCAGCAGCCCCCGGGCTCCACTCGGAGATACGCAGTATTTT
CASSPRAPLGDTQYF
>.|TRBJ2-7|.|15|TRBV7-8
TGTGCCAGCAGCTTAGTGGGGGGGCACTCCTCCGAGCAGTACTTC
CASSLVGGHSSEQYF
>.|TRBJ1-1|.|13|TRBV5-1
TGCGCCAGCAGAACAGGCATGAACACTGAAGCTTTCTTT
CASRTGMNTEAFF
>TRBD2|TRBJ2-7|many|13|TRBV20-1
TGCAGTGCCATCACTAGCGGGGTTTACGAGCAGTACTTC
CSAITSGVYEQYF
>.|TRBJ2-1|few|16|TRBV20-1
TGCAGTGCTAGCTCCTCTCCGGGACCCAGTACCAATGAGCAGTTCTTC
CSASSSPGPSTNEQFF
>.|TRBJ2-1|many|14|TRBV20-1
TGCAGTGCAACCATGGGGGGGCCCTACAATGAGCAGTTCTTC
CSATMGGPYNEQFF
>.|TRBJ2-4|many|13|TRBV24-1
TGTGCCACCAGTGAGCACTCACAAAACATTCAGTACTTC
CATSEHSQNIQYF
>.|TRBJ2-7|many|13|TRBV28
TGTGCCAGCAGTCCAGAAATCTCCTACGAGCAGTACTTC
CASSPEISYEQYF
>.|TRBJ2-3|.|13|TRBV27
TGTGCCAGCGGATCCCGAGCCCCCGATACGCAGTATTTT
CASGSRAPDTQYF
>.|TRBJ2-5|many|14|TRBV25-1
TGTGCCAGCAGTGATTTCCTGGCGGGGAAGACCCAGTACTTC
CASSDFLAGKTQYF
>TRBD2|TRBJ2-7|few|14|TRBV20-1
TGCAGTGCTACCAGGACTAGCGGGGGAGCCGAGCAGTACTTC
CSATRTSGGAEQYF
>.|TRBJ2-1|many|13|TRBV20-1
TGCAGTGCTCGACAGAGCTCCTACAATGAGCAGTTCTTC
CSARQSSYNEQFF
>TRBD2|TRBJ2-7|.|13|TRBV29-1
TGCAGCGTCGGGGGGAGGGAATCCTACGAGCAGTACTTC
CSVGGRESYEQYF
>.|TRBJ1-1|many|12|TRBV7-2
TGTGCCAGCAGCTTGGCCGTGGGTGAAGCTTTCTTT
CASSLAVGEAFF
>.|TRBJ2-1|.|15|TRBV19
TGTGCCAGTAGTATGACGGCAGGACCATACAATGAGCAGTTCTTC
CASSMTAGPYNEQFF
>.|TRBJ2-7|many|16|TRBV6-5
.
CASSSSTSRGGSEQYF
>.|TRBJ1-1|.|11|TRBV12-3/TRBV12-4
TGTGCCAGCAGTTCCTATACTGAAGCTTTCTTT
CASSSYTEAFF
>.|TRBJ1-5|.|14|TRBV6-1
TGTACCAGCGACCGAGCATATAGCAATCAGCCCCAGCATTTT
CTSDRAYSNQPQHF
>TRBD1|TRBJ2-2|many|13|TRBV12-3/TRBV12-4
TGTGCCAGCAGTACAGGGGTCACCGGGGAGCTGTTTTTT
CASSTGVTGELFF
>.|TRBJ1-1|.|14|TRBV12-3/TRBV12-4
TGTGCCAGCAGCCGAGGACAGTTGAACACTGAAGCTTTCTTT
CASSRGQLNTEAFF
>.|TRBJ1-2|few|12|TRBV15
TGTGCCACCAGCAGAGATCAGAAGGGCTACACCTTC
CATSRDQKGYTF